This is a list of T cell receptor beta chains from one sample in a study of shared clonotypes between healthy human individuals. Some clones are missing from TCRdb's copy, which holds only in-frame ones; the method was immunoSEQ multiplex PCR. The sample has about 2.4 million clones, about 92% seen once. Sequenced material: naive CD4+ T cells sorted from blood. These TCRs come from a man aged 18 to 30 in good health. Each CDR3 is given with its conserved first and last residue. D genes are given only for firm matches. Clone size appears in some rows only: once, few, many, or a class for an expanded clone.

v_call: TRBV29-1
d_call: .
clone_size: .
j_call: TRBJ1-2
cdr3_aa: CSVDPQGLGGYTF
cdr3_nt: TGCAGCGTAGACCCCCAGGGGCTCGGGGGCTACACCTTC

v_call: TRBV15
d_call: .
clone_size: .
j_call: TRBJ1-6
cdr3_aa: CATSTTVNSPLHF
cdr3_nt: TGTGCCACCAGCACGACAGTGAATTCACCCCTCCACTTT

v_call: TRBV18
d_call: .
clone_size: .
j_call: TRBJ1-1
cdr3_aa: CASSPRDNWNTEAFF
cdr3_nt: TGTGCCAGCTCACCACGAGACAACTGGAACACTGAAGCTTTCTTT

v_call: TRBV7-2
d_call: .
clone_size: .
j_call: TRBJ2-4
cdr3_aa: CASSSRGGAGIIKNIQYF
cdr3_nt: TGTGCCAGCAGCTCCCGAGGGGGGGCGGGAATTATCAAAAACATTCAGTACTTC

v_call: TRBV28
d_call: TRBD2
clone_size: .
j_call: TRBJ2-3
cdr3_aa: CASSLSGTTTDTQYF
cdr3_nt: TGTGCCAGCAGTTTATCCGGGACTACCACAGATACGCAGTATTTT

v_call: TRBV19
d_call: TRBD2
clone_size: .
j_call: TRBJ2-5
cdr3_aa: CASSISTSGGFTQETQYF
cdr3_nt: TGTGCCAGTAGTATCTCGACTAGCGGGGGGTTTACCCAAGAGACCCAGTACTTC

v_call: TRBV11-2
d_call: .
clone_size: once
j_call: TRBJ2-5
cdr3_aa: CASSLDLGSPNRETQYF
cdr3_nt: TGTGCCAGCAGCTTAGATCTAGGCAGCCCCAACAGGGAGACCCAGTACTTC

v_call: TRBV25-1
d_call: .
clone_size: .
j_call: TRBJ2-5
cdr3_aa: CASSETLSEIREQYF
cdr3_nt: TGTGCCAGCAGTGAAACCTTGTCCGAAATTAGGGAGCAGTACTTC

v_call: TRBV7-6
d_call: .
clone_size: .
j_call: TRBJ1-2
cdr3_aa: CASSPADGSNYGYTF
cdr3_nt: TGTGCCAGCAGCCCTGCTGACGGTTCTAACTATGGCTACACCTTC

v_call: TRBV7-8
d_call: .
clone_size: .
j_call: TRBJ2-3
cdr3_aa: CASSLITYTDTQYF
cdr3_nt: TGTGCCAGCAGCTTAATCACGTACACAGATACGCAGTATTTT

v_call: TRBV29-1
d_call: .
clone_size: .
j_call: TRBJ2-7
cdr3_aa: CSVERGSHTSREQYF
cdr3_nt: TGCAGCGTTGAGAGGGGCAGCCACACTTCTCGCGAGCAGTACTTC

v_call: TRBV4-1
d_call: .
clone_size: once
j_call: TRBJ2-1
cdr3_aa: CASSQESLSYSSYNEQFF
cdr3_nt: TGCGCCAGCAGCCAAGAGAGTCTATCCTATAGCTCCTACAATGAGCAGTTCTTC

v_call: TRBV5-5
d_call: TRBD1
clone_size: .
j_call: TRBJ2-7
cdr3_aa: CASSLTGTGSYEQYF
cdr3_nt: TGTGCCAGCAGCTTAACCGGGACAGGGTCCTACGAGCAGTACTTC

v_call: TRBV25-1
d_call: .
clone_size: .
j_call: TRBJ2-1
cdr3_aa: CASSERNSGANEQFF
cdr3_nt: TGTGCCAGCAGTGAACGTAATTCAGGGGCAAATGAGCAGTTCTTC

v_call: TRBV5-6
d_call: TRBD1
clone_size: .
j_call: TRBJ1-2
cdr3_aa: CASSVGTGNYGYTF
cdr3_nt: TGTGCCAGCAGCGTGGGGACAGGGAACTATGGCTACACCTTC

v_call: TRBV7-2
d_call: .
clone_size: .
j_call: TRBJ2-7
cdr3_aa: CASSLTGRHEQYF
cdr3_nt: TGTGCCAGCAGCCTGACAGGGAGGCACGAGCAGTACTTC

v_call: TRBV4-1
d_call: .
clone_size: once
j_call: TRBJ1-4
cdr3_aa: CASSQLGRQLGEKLFF
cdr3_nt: TGCGCCAGCAGCCAATTAGGCCGGCAGTTGGGTGAAAAACTGTTTTTT

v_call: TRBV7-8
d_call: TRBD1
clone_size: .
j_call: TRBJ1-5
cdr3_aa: CASSSGNRGGDQPQHF
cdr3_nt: TGTGCCAGCAGCTCCGGGAACAGGGGAGGAGATCAGCCCCAGCATTTT

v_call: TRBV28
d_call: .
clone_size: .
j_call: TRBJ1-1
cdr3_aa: CASSQPWTVRIEAFF
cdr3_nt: TGTGCCAGCAGCCAACCCTGGACAGTCCGGATTGAAGCTTTCTTT

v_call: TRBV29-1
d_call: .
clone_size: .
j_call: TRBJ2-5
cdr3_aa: CSVTRDRGEPTEQYF
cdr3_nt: TGCAGCGTTACCCGGGACCGCGGGGAACCTACAGAGCAGTACTTC

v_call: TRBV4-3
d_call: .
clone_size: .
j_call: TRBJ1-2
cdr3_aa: CASSQVRATNYGYTF
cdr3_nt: TGCGCCAGCAGCCAAGTAAGAGCGACTAACTATGGCTACACCTTC

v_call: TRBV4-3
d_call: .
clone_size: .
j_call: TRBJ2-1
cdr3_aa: CASSREGGDEQFF
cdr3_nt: TGCGCCAGCAGCCGAGAAGGGGGAGATGAGCAGTTCTTC

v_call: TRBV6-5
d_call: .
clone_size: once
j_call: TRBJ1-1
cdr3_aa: CASSPGGEAFF
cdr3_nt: TGTGCCAGCAGTCCGGGTGGGGAAGCTTTCTTT

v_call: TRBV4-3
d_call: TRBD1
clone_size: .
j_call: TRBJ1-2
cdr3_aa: CASSQLGLRDSYGYTF
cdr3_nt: TGCGCCAGCAGCCAACTAGGTCTCCGGGACAGCTATGGCTACACCTTC

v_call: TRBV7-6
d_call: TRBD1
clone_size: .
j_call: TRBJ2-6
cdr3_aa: CASSPRGSKSSGANVLTF
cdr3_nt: TGTGCCAGCAGCCCCAGGGGGTCAAAGAGCTCTGGGGCCAACGTCCTGACTTTC

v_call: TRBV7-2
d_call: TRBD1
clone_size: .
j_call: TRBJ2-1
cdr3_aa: CASSSRPGTGPSSYNEQFF
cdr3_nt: TGTGCCAGCAGCTCACGTCCCGGGACAGGGCCGAGCTCCTACAATGAGCAGTTCTTC

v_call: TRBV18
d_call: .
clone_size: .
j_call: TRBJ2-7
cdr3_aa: CASSPPVGIQYF
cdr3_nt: TGTGCCAGCTCACCACCGGTCGGTATCCAGTACTTC

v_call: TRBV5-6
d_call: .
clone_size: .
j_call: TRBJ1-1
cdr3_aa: CASSLGFWTEAFF
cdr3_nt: TGTGCCAGCAGCTTGGGATTTTGGACTGAAGCTTTCTTT